The 32 T cell receptor beta chains below all came from one sample that was sequenced in a study of cytomegalovirus exposure and HLA in healthy donors. PCR amplification relied on 60 Vbeta primers (plus 13 Jbeta primers). The data were produced by immunoSEQ multiplex PCR, yet TCRdb's version contains in-frame clones alone and is incomplete. There are about 160,000 clones in the sample; 82% occur only once, and about 0.89% lies in the top ten. The source material was PBMCs. The receptors derive from a girl aged 2-10 years in good health and CMV-seropositive.

The chain employs TRBV28 and TRBJ2-1; TRBD2 might be the D (6 bases). The CDR3 covers 14 residues. V gave up 7 bases and J gave up 8 bases, with 18 bases separating them. Germline V gene lookup returns CDR1 MDHEN and CDR2 SYDVKM. The CDR3, as DNA: TGTGCCAGCACTCGGAGGGAGTCGATATATGAGCAGTTCTTC. As protein: CASTRRESIYEQFF.

The CDR3 DNA follows: TGCAGCGTTGAGAGGGGACTAGCGTTCTCCAATGAGCAGTTCTTC. This codes for CSVERGLAFSNEQFF. The V and J genes are TRBV29-1 and TRBJ2-1; 10 bases map to TRBD2. The germline V gene encodes CDR1 SQVTM and CDR2 ANQGSEA. This CDR3 region has 15 residues. V trimming: 3 bases; J trimming: 6 bases; junction bases outside the gene matches: 8.

The chain has TRBV7-9 and TRBJ1-1; TRBD1 matches 11 bases. The CDR3 length is 14 residues. The germline V gene has CDR1 SEHNR and CDR2 FQNEAQ (reference sequence). V lost 7 bases and J lost 6; bases outside the gene matches: 7. For the CDR3, the DNA is TGTGCCAGCACCTTCATGGGACAGGGGGCTGAAGCTTTCTTT. It translates to CASTFMGQGAEAFF.

The chain has TRBV7-3 and TRBJ2-3, with D unclear. This CDR3 comprises 14 residues. Germline assignment: CDR1 SGHTA and CDR2 FQGTGA. Deletions cut 2 bases from V and 2 bases from J, with 8 bases between. The CDR3 DNA reads as TGTGCCAGCAGCTTATTCCGAGACACAGATACGCAGTATTTT. Amino acid sequence: CASSLFRDTDTQYF.

The chain has TRBV29-1 and TRBJ2-7, with TRBD1 matching 9 bases. Germline assignment: CDR1 SQVTM and CDR2 ANQGSEA. V trimming: 6 bases; J trimming: 3 bases; junction bases outside the gene matches: 6. The CDR3 contains 13 residues. The CDR3: CSVARQGDYEQYF. The CDR3 nucleotides are TGCAGCGTGGCAAGACAGGGGGACTACGAGCAGTACTTC.

This chain links TRBV27 with TRBJ2-7, with a weak D call TRBD1 (6 bases). V gave up 0 bases and J gave up 2 bases, with 14 bases separating them. The CDR3 totals 16 residues. Germline values: CDR1 MNHEY, CDR2 SMNVEV (reference sequence). The CDR3 coding sequence is TGTGCCAGCAGTTTATCGCCCCCAGGGGTGCCCTACGAGCAGTACTTC. Amino acid sequence: CASSLSPPGVPYEQYF.

This clone was picked up many times. This chain uses TRBV6-1 with TRBJ1-1; TRBD1 aligns across 9 bases. J lost 10 bases, V lost 1 base, and 13 bases had no gene match. Germline CDR1 is MNHNS and CDR2 is SASEGT. The CDR3 is made up of 16 amino acids. The CDR3 reads CASSEEEGQGTRTAFF. CDR3 bases: TGTGCCAGCAGTGAAGAGGAGGGACAGGGAACAAGGACAGCTTTCTTT.

This chain connects TRBV4-2 to TRBJ2-5, with TRBD2 matching 11 bases. V lost 5 bases to trimming and J lost 3 bases; unmatched junction nucleotides: 8. Germline CDR1 LGHNA, CDR2 YNFKEQ. This CDR3 region has 16 residues. The CDR3 DNA reads as TGTGCCAGCAGCTCCCCGGGACTAGCGGAAGAAGAGACCCAGTACTTC. It translates to CASSSPGLAEEETQYF.

In this sample, this clone turned up once. The chain joins TRBV6-6 to TRBJ2-3, with 7 nucleotides matching TRBD2. V lost 7 bases and J lost 2; bases outside the gene matches: 12. This CDR3 is built from 16 residues. Germline values: CDR1 MNHNY, CDR2 SVGAGI (reference sequence). Here the CDR3 reads CASTSSRAGVTDTQYF. Here the CDR3 DNA reads TGTGCCAGCACCTCATCCAGGGCGGGAGTCACAGATACGCAGTATTTT.

This chain uses TRBV19 with TRBJ2-7; 8 bases match TRBD2. This CDR3 has 15 amino acids. Germline-derived CDR1 and CDR2 are LNHDA and SQIVND (reference sequence). The V segment lost 7 bases and the J segment 1 base; nucleotides outside the gene matches: 9. The CDR3 loop is CASTPSTSVSYEQYF. The CDR3 DNA reads TGTGCCAGTACCCCTTCGACTAGCGTATCCTACGAGCAGTACTTC.

This chain joins TRBV30 and TRBJ2-7; D unclear. The ends were cut back, 5 bases at V and 0 bases at J, with 8 bases in the middle. Looked up from germline, CDR1 is GTSNPN and CDR2 is SVGIG (reference sequence). The CDR3 has 12 amino acids. The CDR3 DNA sequence: TGTGCCTGGCGTAGCTCCTCCTACGAGCAGTACTTC. Its protein product is CAWRSSSYEQYF.

This chain links TRBV9 with TRBJ2-7, with unresolved D. Trimming stripped 3 bases from V and 9 bases from J, with 13 bases between. Germline lookup yields CDR1 SGDLS and CDR2 YYNGEE. This CDR3 comprises 12 residues. The CDR3 bases are TGTGCCAGCAGCGGAGTTAAGAGTTGGCAGTACTTC. Translated: CASSGVKSWQYF.

The gene calls are TRBV7-2 and TRBJ2-1, with TRBD1 as a possible D gene (6 bases). CDR1 and CDR2 from the germline V gene are SGHTA and FQGNSA. CDR3 length: 15 residues. Trimming pared 5 bases from V and 0 bases from J, leaving 11 bases between. CDR3 loop: CASSRTVSSYNEQFF. CDR3 nucleotide sequence: TGTGCCAGCAGCCGGACAGTTAGCTCCTACAATGAGCAGTTCTTC.

The V and J genes are TRBV30 and TRBJ2-2; D not resolved. Germline V lookup: CDR1 GTSNPN, CDR2 SVGIG (reference sequence). CDR3 length equals 12 residues. V lost 0 bases and J 6 bases, leaving 5 bases between the germline ends. This CDR3 is CAWSVNAGELFF. CDR3 nucleotide sequence: TGTGCCTGGAGTGTTAATGCCGGGGAGCTGTTTTTT.

The CDR3 region is CASSYPGQGGYTF. CDR3 nucleotides: TGTGCCAGCAGTTACCCGGGACAGGGAGGCTACACCTTC. The chain has TRBV6-5 and TRBJ1-2, with TRBD1 matching 9 bases. V lost 2 bases and J lost 8; bases outside the gene matches: 3. Per the germline V gene, CDR1 is MNHEY and CDR2 is SVGAGI. This CDR3 comprises 13 residues.

This chain joins TRBV4-1 and TRBJ2-3; no clear D gene. This CDR3 has 16 residues. V lost 0 bases and J lost 2, with 12 bases in between. From germline, CDR1 is MGHRA and CDR2 YSYEKL. The CDR3 region is CASSQDSTLFTDTQYF. Here the CDR3 DNA reads TGCGCCAGCAGCCAAGATTCTACACTATTCACAGATACGCAGTATTTT.

The chain recombines TRBV6-1 with TRBJ1-2; TRBD1 agrees at 11 bases. The germline CDR1 and CDR2 sequences are MNHNS and SASEGT. J lost 6 bases, V lost 10 bases, and 4 bases had no gene match. The CDR3 consists of 12 residues. CDR3 DNA: TGTGCCACTAGGACAGGGGGCGATGGCTACACCTTC. It translates to CATRTGGDGYTF.

The CDR3 protein is CASSSEGGSGTDTQYF. The CDR3 DNA sequence: TGTGCCAGCAGCTCCGAGGGGGGGAGTGGCACAGATACGCAGTATTTT. The genes are TRBV11-3 and TRBJ2-3, with TRBD2 as a possible D gene (7 bases). Trimming stripped 4 bases from V and 1 base from J, with 15 bases between. This CDR3 is 16 amino acids long. Per the germline V gene, CDR1 is SGHNT and CDR2 is YENEEA.

This chain uses TRBV25-1 with TRBJ2-2, with D maybe TRBD2 (6 bases). The ends were cut back, 0 bases at V and 5 bases at J, with 7 bases in the middle. From germline, CDR1 is MGHDK and CDR2 SYGVNS. The CDR3 extends over 14 amino acids. This chain's CDR3 is CASSEYGGTGELFF. CDR3 in DNA: TGTGCCAGCAGTGAATATGGGGGGACCGGGGAGCTGTTTTTT.

The chain recombines TRBV5-1 with TRBJ2-3, with a possible D match to TRBD2 (6 bases). Germline-derived CDR1 and CDR2 are SGHRS and YFSETQ. V shed 4 bases and J shed 4 bases, with 25 bases lying between them. The CDR3 loop spans 18 amino acids. CDR3 coding DNA: TGCGCCAGCAGCCCTACCGGGAGCGGGCTGGGGTTCGCAGATACGCAGTATTTT. It codes for CASSPTGSGLGFADTQYF. Based on the CDR3 plus reference TRBV5-1 and TRBJ2-3, the full variable domain is KAGVTQTPRYLIKTRGQQVTLSCSPISGHRSVSWYQQTPGQGLQFLFEYFSETQRNKGNFPGRFSGRQFSNSRSEMNVSTLELGDSALYLCASSPTGSGLGFADTQYFGPGTRLTVL.

The chain has TRBV7-2 and TRBJ2-1; D might be TRBD2 (6 bases). Germline V gives CDR1 SGHTA, CDR2 FQGNSA. Trimming cost V 4 bases and J 0 bases, with 16 bases left between them. The CDR3 has 17 amino acids. CDR3 loop: CASSWLSGLSSYNEQFF. As DNA, the CDR3 is TGTGCCAGCAGCTGGCTAAGCGGGTTGAGCTCCTACAATGAGCAGTTCTTC.

This clone has only a few counts. J is TRBJ1-4 and V is TRBV15; 11 nucleotides agree with TRBD1. CDR1 and CDR2 (germline): LNHNV, YYDKDF (reference sequence). This CDR3 is 15 amino acids long. V lost 0 bases and J lost 7; bases outside the gene matches: 1. The CDR3 DNA follows: TGTGCCACCAGCAGAGATGGGACAGGGGGTGAAAAACTGTTTTTT. Residues: CATSRDGTGGEKLFF.

The chain links TRBV11-2 to TRBJ2-5; the match to TRBD2 covers 8 bases. V was clipped by 4 bases and J by 5 bases; unmatched bases: 15. Looked up from germline, CDR1 is SGHAT and CDR2 is FQNNGV. This CDR3 has 17 residues. CDR3 residues: CASSSVQGLGGLETQYF. DNA of the CDR3: TGTGCCAGCAGCTCCGTTCAGGGACTAGGAGGTCTGGAGACCCAGTACTTC.

This clone has more than one count but fewer than ten. This sequence joins TRBV19 and TRBJ2-5; D is undetermined. Germline CDR1 is LNHDA and CDR2 is SQIVND (reference sequence). The CDR3 is made up of 12 amino acids. Trimming cost V 8 bases and J 2 bases, with 9 bases left between them. The CDR3 DNA sequence: TGTGCCAGTCGAGGCAGTCAAGAGACCCAGTACTTC. Protein sequence: CASRGSQETQYF.

About this clone: Other DNA sequences of this sample code for an identical CDR3. The chain links TRBV29-1 to TRBJ1-3; the D is unclear. Germline V CDR1 and CDR2: SQVTM, ANQGSEA. The CDR3 extends over 11 amino acids. With 5 bases removed from V and 1 base from J, the gap between germline ends came to 3 bases. The chain's CDR3 is CSVSSGNTIYF. Written as DNA, the CDR3 is TGCAGCGTTTCGTCTGGAAACACCATATATTTT.

Only one count was recorded for this clone. The chain carries TRBV6-5 and TRBJ1-1, with D possibly TRBD1 on 5 matching bases. CDR3 length: 15 residues. Germline V lookup: CDR1 MNHEY, CDR2 SVGAGI. Trimming stripped 0 bases from V and 1 base from J, with 9 bases between. The CDR3, as DNA: TGTGCCAGCAGTTACTCGGACGGGGGGAACACTGAAGCTTTCTTT. Translated, it gives CASSYSDGGNTEAFF.

The rearrangement uses TRBV5-1 and TRBJ2-7, with 10 bases identical to TRBD1. In germline, CDR1 is SGHRS, CDR2 YFSETQ. The CDR3 sequence is 14 residues long. Losses at the gene ends were 5 bases for V and 3 bases for J; bases not matched to a gene: 5. CDR3 bases: TGCGCCAGCAGAGGACAGGGGGTCTTCTACGAGCAGTACTTC. Protein sequence: CASRGQGVFYEQYF.

The CDR3 is CASSSTGPPYEQYF. The CDR3, as DNA: TGTGCCAGCAGTTCGACAGGGCCCCCATACGAGCAGTACTTC. The chain carries TRBV27 and TRBJ2-7; 7 positions agree with TRBD1. The V segment lost 4 bases and the J segment 4 bases; nucleotides outside the gene matches: 7. The CDR3 length is 14 residues. CDR1 is MNHEY and CDR2 is SMNVEV in the germline V gene (reference sequence).

The genes are TRBV6-5 and TRBJ2-3; 8 bases are shared with TRBD2. V trimming: 0 bases; J trimming: 2 bases; junction bases outside the gene matches: 1. The CDR3 is made up of 15 amino acids. Looked up from germline, CDR1 is MNHEY and CDR2 is SVGAGI. CDR3 amino acids: CASSYSSGITDTQYF. The CDR3 nucleotides read TGTGCCAGCAGTTACTCTAGCGGGATCACAGATACGCAGTATTTT.

The chain combines TRBV11-2 with TRBJ1-6; the D is unclear. V was cut by 6 bases and J by 7 bases, with 10 bases left in between. The CDR3 sequence is 13 residues long. Per the germline V gene, CDR1 is SGHAT and CDR2 is FQNNGV. CDR3 bases: TGTGCCAGCAGTCCTTCCAGGAATTCACCCCTCCACTTT. Residues: CASSPSRNSPLHF. The full variable domain, with the rest looked up from reference TRBV11-2 and TRBJ1-6, is EAGVAQSPRYKIIEKRQSVAFWCNPISGHATLYWYQQILGQGPKLLIQFQNNGVVDDSQLPKDRFSAERLKGVDSTLKIQPAKLEDSAVYLCASSPSRNSPLHFGNGTRLTVT.

In its sample, this clone was seen a few times. The chain uses TRBV6-4 and TRBJ2-2; TRBD2 matches 8 bases. The CDR3 runs 15 residues. V shed 9 bases, J shed 4 bases, and the junction held 10 bases outside the gene matches. Germline-derived CDR1 and CDR2 are MRHNA and SNTAGT. The chain's CDR3 is CASSPAGGGTGELFF. CDR3 coding DNA: TGTGCCAGTTCCCCGGCCGGGGGGGGCACCGGGGAGCTGTTTTTT.

Written as DNA, the CDR3 is TGCAGCGTTGACATGCTACCGGAGTACAATGAGCAGTTCTTC. Protein product: CSVDMLPEYNEQFF. This chain connects TRBV29-1 to TRBJ2-1; D call uncertain. CDR3 length: 14 amino acids. Germline V gives CDR1 SQVTM, CDR2 ANQGSEA. Trimming stripped 3 bases from V and 4 bases from J, with 13 bases between.